Listed below are T cell receptor beta chains from one sample, sequenced in a study of blood T cell repertoires in COVID-19. Using immunoSEQ multiplex PCR, the repertoire was profiled, and TCRdb retains in-frame clones only, with some absent. The sample lists around 190,000 clones, 75% to 80% occurring once. The sequencing sample was made of peripheral blood. Receptor source: a woman in her forties or fifties with active or convalescent COVID-19. Both conserved end residues are part of each CDR3. A D gene is named only where the DNA matches it firmly. Not every row has a clone size; where given, it reads once, few, many or a size class.

V gene: TRBV5-1
D gene: NA
clone size: NA
J gene: TRBJ2-5
CDR3 DNA: TGCGCCAGCAGTCGGGGGGCAGGAGAGACCCAGTACTTC
CDR3 protein: CASSRGAGETQYF

V gene: TRBV9
D gene: TRBD2
clone size: NA
J gene: TRBJ2-3
CDR3 DNA: TGTGCCAGCAGCGTAGGGTTAGCGGGGGACACAGATACGCAGTATTTT
CDR3 protein: CASSVGLAGDTDTQYF

V gene: TRBV14
D gene: NA
clone size: NA
J gene: TRBJ2-6
CDR3 DNA: TGTGCCAGCAGCCAAGTCCTCGGTGGGGCCAACGTCCTGACTTTC
CDR3 protein: CASSQVLGGANVLTF

V gene: TRBV21-1
D gene: NA
clone size: NA
J gene: TRBJ2-1
CDR3 DNA: TGTGCCAGCAGCAATTGGAGTCTAGGAGGTGAGCAGTTCTTC
CDR3 protein: CASSNWSLGGEQFF

V gene: TRBV2
D gene: TRBD2
clone size: few
J gene: TRBJ2-5
CDR3 DNA: TGTGCCAGCAGTCCCGGGACTAGCGGTATCTCGACCCAGTACTTC
CDR3 protein: CASSPGTSGISTQYF

V gene: TRBV3-1/TRBV3-2
D gene: NA
clone size: NA
J gene: TRBJ2-7
CDR3 DNA: TGTGCCAGCAGCCAAGGGTTCAGGGACTACGAGCAGTACTTC
CDR3 protein: CASSQGFRDYEQYF

V gene: TRBV12-3/TRBV12-4
D gene: NA
clone size: NA
J gene: TRBJ2-3
CDR3 DNA: TGTGCCAGCAGTTTCCTGGCGGGAGATACGCAGTATTTT
CDR3 protein: CASSFLAGDTQYF

V gene: TRBV30
D gene: TRBD1
clone size: NA
J gene: TRBJ1-2
CDR3 DNA: TGTGCCGAAACCCGAGGACAGGGGTTTGATGGCTACACCTTC
CDR3 protein: CAETRGQGFDGYTF

V gene: TRBV7-2
D gene: TRBD2
clone size: once
J gene: TRBJ2-3
CDR3 DNA: TGTGCCAGCAGCCCCCAAGGGAGCGGGGGGAGGAATACGCAGTATTTT
CDR3 protein: CASSPQGSGGRNTQYF

V gene: TRBV7-2
D gene: TRBD2
clone size: NA
J gene: TRBJ2-7
CDR3 DNA: TGTGCCAGCAGCTTAGGCCCTAGCGGCTACGAGCAGTACTTC
CDR3 protein: CASSLGPSGYEQYF

V gene: TRBV7-3
D gene: NA
clone size: NA
J gene: TRBJ2-2
CDR3 DNA: TGTGCCAGCACTGAGGGAAGAAAGACCGGGGAGCTGTTTTTT
CDR3 protein: CASTEGRKTGELFF

V gene: TRBV24-1
D gene: NA
clone size: NA
J gene: TRBJ1-5
CDR3 DNA: TGTGCCACCAGTGCTGGGGGGGTCAATCAGCCCCAGCATTTT
CDR3 protein: CATSAGGVNQPQHF

V gene: TRBV5-5
D gene: NA
clone size: NA
J gene: TRBJ1-5
CDR3 DNA: TGTGCCAGCAGCTTGGATGAGGGTAGCTTTCGTAATAGCAATCAGCCCCAGCATTTT
CDR3 protein: CASSLDEGSFRNSNQPQHF

V gene: TRBV19
D gene: TRBD2
clone size: NA
J gene: TRBJ2-7
CDR3 DNA: TGTGCCAGTTCTCTAGGGACTAGTCTTGTCTACGAGCAGTACTTC
CDR3 protein: CASSLGTSLVYEQYF

V gene: TRBV3-1/TRBV3-2
D gene: TRBD2
clone size: NA
J gene: TRBJ2-7
CDR3 DNA: TGTGCCAGCAGCCCCCAGCCCTTGGGACTAGCGGGAGGGCGCGAGCAGTACTTC
CDR3 protein: CASSPQPLGLAGGREQYF

V gene: TRBV19
D gene: NA
clone size: NA
J gene: TRBJ1-1
CDR3 DNA: TGTGCCAGTAGACAAATGAAGAACACTGAAGCTTTCTTT
CDR3 protein: CASRQMKNTEAFF

V gene: TRBV6-6
D gene: TRBD1
clone size: NA
J gene: TRBJ1-2
CDR3 DNA: TGTGCCAGCAGTTACCCCCGGACAGGTTTCGATGGCTACACCTTC
CDR3 protein: CASSYPRTGFDGYTF

V gene: TRBV19
D gene: TRBD1
clone size: NA
J gene: TRBJ2-3
CDR3 DNA: TGTGCCAGTAGTAGGGACAGGGGGCCTAGCACAGATACGCAGTATTTT
CDR3 protein: CASSRDRGPSTDTQYF

V gene: TRBV3-1/TRBV3-2
D gene: NA
clone size: few
J gene: TRBJ1-1
CDR3 DNA: TGTGCCAGCAGCCAAGAGGGGGGTTACACTGAAGCTTTCTTT
CDR3 protein: CASSQEGGYTEAFF

V gene: TRBV7-2
D gene: NA
clone size: NA
J gene: TRBJ2-3
CDR3 DNA: TGTGCCAGCAGCGCCTCGGACAGATACTTCTTAAAGGGATATACGCAGTATTTT
CDR3 protein: CASSASDRYFLKGYTQYF

V gene: TRBV15
D gene: NA
clone size: NA
J gene: TRBJ2-2
CDR3 DNA: TGTGCCACCAGCAGAGCCAGCTCCCTAGGCACCGGGGAGCTGTTTTTT
CDR3 protein: CATSRASSLGTGELFF

V gene: TRBV25-1
D gene: TRBD2
clone size: NA
J gene: TRBJ2-3
CDR3 DNA: TGTGCCAGCAGTGGAACTAGCGGGAGCACAGATACGCAGTATTTT
CDR3 protein: CASSGTSGSTDTQYF

V gene: TRBV7-2
D gene: TRBD2
clone size: NA
J gene: TRBJ2-1
CDR3 DNA: TGTGCCAGCAGCCCCACCCGGACTAGCGGGGGGGCCGGGGAGCAGTTCTTC
CDR3 protein: CASSPTRTSGGAGEQFF

V gene: TRBV5-6
D gene: TRBD1
clone size: NA
J gene: TRBJ1-1
CDR3 DNA: TGTGCCAGCAGTTTGCCTGAGACCAGGGGGCGGCCTGACACTGAAGCTTTCTTT
CDR3 protein: CASSLPETRGRPDTEAFF

V gene: TRBV27
D gene: TRBD1
clone size: few
J gene: TRBJ1-1
CDR3 DNA: TGTGCCAGCAGAAAACAGGGGGGAGATACTGAAGCTTTCTTT
CDR3 protein: CASRKQGGDTEAFF

V gene: TRBV4-3
D gene: TRBD2
clone size: NA
J gene: TRBJ2-3
CDR3 DNA: TGCGCCAGCAGCCATACTAGCGGGGGCACAGATACGCAGTATTTT
CDR3 protein: CASSHTSGGTDTQYF

V gene: TRBV29-1
D gene: TRBD1
clone size: NA
J gene: TRBJ1-2
CDR3 DNA: TGCAGCGTTGAAAAGAAGGACAGGGATGGCTACACCTTC
CDR3 protein: CSVEKKDRDGYTF

V gene: TRBV4-3
D gene: NA
clone size: NA
J gene: TRBJ2-7
CDR3 DNA: TGCGCCAGCAGCCAAGATGAGGCGGGAAGCTCCTACGAGCAGTACTTC
CDR3 protein: CASSQDEAGSSYEQYF

V gene: TRBV7-9
D gene: TRBD2
clone size: NA
J gene: TRBJ2-3
CDR3 DNA: TGTGCCAGCAGCTTGGGGCTAGCGGGAGTAGGAGATACGCAGTATTTT
CDR3 protein: CASSLGLAGVGDTQYF

V gene: TRBV27
D gene: TRBD1
clone size: once
J gene: TRBJ2-7
CDR3 DNA: TGTGCCAGCACAATTGGGGCAGGGGGCGGACTGAACGAGCAGTACTTC
CDR3 protein: CASTIGAGGGLNEQYF

V gene: TRBV7-2
D gene: TRBD1
clone size: once
J gene: TRBJ1-1
CDR3 DNA: TGTGCCAGCAGCTTAACGACAGGGGGCACTGAAGCTTTCTTT
CDR3 protein: CASSLTTGGTEAFF

V gene: TRBV7-2
D gene: NA
clone size: NA
J gene: TRBJ1-3
CDR3 DNA: TGTGCCAGCAGCCCAGCGGTGGGCGGCTCTGGAAACACCATATATTTT
CDR3 protein: CASSPAVGGSGNTIYF

V gene: TRBV28
D gene: TRBD1
clone size: NA
J gene: TRBJ2-3
CDR3 DNA: TGTGCCAGCAGTTCCTGGACAGGGGGCTTCGGCACAGATACGCAGTATTTT
CDR3 protein: CASSSWTGGFGTDTQYF

V gene: TRBV4-2
D gene: TRBD1
clone size: NA
J gene: TRBJ2-7
CDR3 DNA: TGTGCCAGCAGCCAAGAAGTACAGGGGGCCGGATACGAGCAGTACTTC
CDR3 protein: CASSQEVQGAGYEQYF

V gene: TRBV6-5
D gene: TRBD1
clone size: NA
J gene: TRBJ1-6
CDR3 DNA: TGTGCCAGCAAGGGACAGGGTTATTCACCCCTCCACTTT
CDR3 protein: CASKGQGYSPLHF

V gene: TRBV18
D gene: TRBD1
clone size: NA
J gene: TRBJ1-4
CDR3 DNA: TGTGCCAGCTCACCACCGGGCCAGGGGGCGGAGGGAAAACTGTTTTTT
CDR3 protein: CASSPPGQGAEGKLFF